The T cell receptor beta chain under discussion was sequenced for a study of blood T cells in healthy people across ages. The second PCR ran roughly 7 to 12 cycles with a sample-barcoded 5' primer and J-beta primers. TCRdb recomputed calls from the 5' RACE reads with MiXCR, one row per CDR3 protein. This sample has around 1.5 million distinct CDR3 sequences, with about 31% found just once. Germline loops: CDR1 SQVTM, CDR2 ANQGSEA. V dropped 4 bases and J dropped 2 bases, with 18 bases sitting between them. This CDR3 comprises 16 residues. The receptor was derived from a woman aged 25 to 39 in good health. Input material: blood. The V gene is TRBV29-1, the J gene TRBJ2-4, with D possibly matching TRBD2 (7 bases). CDR3 DNA: TGCAGCGTTGGTCGGGGGGCGGATGCATCCAAAAACATTCAGTACTTC. Translation: CSVGRGADASKNIQYF.